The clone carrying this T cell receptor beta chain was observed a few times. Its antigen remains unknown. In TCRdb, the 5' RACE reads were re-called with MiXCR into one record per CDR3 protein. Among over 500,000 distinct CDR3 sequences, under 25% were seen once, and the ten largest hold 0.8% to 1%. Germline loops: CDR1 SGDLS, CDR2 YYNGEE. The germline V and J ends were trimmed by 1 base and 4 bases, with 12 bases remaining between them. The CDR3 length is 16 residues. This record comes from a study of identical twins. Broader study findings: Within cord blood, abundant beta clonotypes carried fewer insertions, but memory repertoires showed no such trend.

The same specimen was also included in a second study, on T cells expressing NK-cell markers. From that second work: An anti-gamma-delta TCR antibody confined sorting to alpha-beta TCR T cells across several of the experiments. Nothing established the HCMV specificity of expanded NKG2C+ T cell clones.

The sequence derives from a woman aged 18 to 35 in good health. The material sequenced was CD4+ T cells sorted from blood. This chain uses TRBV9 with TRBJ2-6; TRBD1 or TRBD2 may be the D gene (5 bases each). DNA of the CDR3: TGTGCCAGCAGCGTAAGACGGGGACCAGGGGCCAACGTCCTGACTTTC. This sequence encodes CASSVRRGPGANVLTF.